A single sample gave rise to the 29 T cell receptor beta chains below, sequenced in a study of early T cells in non-severe SARS-CoV-2 infection. MiXCR was run by TCRdb on the 5' RACE reads, yielding one entry per CDR3 protein. Of 100,000 to 150,000 distinct CDR3 sequences listed, about 15% are singletons. The sample taken for sequencing was whole blood. All receptors come from an adult who was a healthcare worker with PCR-confirmed SARS-CoV-2 infection or an uninfected control (not recorded which).

The table lists this clonotype with a few counts. The rearrangement joins TRBV4-1 to TRBJ1-1, with no clear D. V dropped 1 base and J dropped 1 base, with 10 bases sitting between them. Germline V lookup: CDR1 MGHRA, CDR2 YSYEKL. This CDR3 contains 15 residues. In DNA form, the CDR3 reads TGCGCCAGCAGCCAAGGACTGGCTTCGAACACTGAAGCTTTCTTT. It translates to CASSQGLASNTEAFF.

This clonotype was counted between two and nine times. The chain links TRBV5-1 to TRBJ2-2; D possibly corresponds to TRBD1 (6 bases). The CDR3 runs 14 residues. Trimming removed 2 bases from V and 5 bases from J, with 10 bases in between. Germline CDR1 reads SGHRS; CDR2 reads YFSETQ. The CDR3 bases are TGCGCCAGCAGCTTACAGGGTAATACCGGGGAGCTGTTTTTT. Residues: CASSLQGNTGELFF.

This clonotype was counted a few times. The chain couples TRBV9 to TRBJ1-6; D possibly corresponds to TRBD1 (6 bases). The V end lost 2 bases, the J end lost 7 bases, and 10 bases lay between the germline ends. Germline lookup yields CDR1 SGDLS and CDR2 YYNGEE. This CDR3 has 14 amino acids. The CDR3 is CASSVTGLNSPLHF. The CDR3 DNA is TGTGCCAGCAGCGTCACAGGGCTCAATTCACCCCTCCACTTT.

The chain has TRBV12-3 or TRBV12-4 and TRBJ2-5, with 10 bases lining up with TRBD2. This CDR3 is 14 amino acids long. The ends lost 8 bases at V and 5 bases at J; junction bases unmatched: 8. CDR3 protein: CASVERGGVETQYF. Here the CDR3 DNA reads TGTGCCAGCGTCGAGCGGGGGGGCGTGGAGACCCAGTACTTC.

V usage is TRBV2 and J usage is TRBJ2-7; the match to TRBD1 covers 8 bases. The germline CDR1 and CDR2 sequences are SNHLY and FYNNEI. The CDR3 loop spans 15 amino acids. After removal of 6 bases from V and 2 bases from J, the junction contained 9 bases not matched to a gene. DNA for the CDR3: TGTGCCAGCAGCGATGGACAGGGATACACCTACGAGCAGTACTTC. The encoded protein is CASSDGQGYTYEQYF.

This rearrangement joins TRBV29-1 to TRBJ2-7; TRBD1 agrees at 12 bases. V was pared by 5 bases and J by 4 bases, with 6 bases of the junction left unmatched. The CDR3 runs to 14 residues. CDR1 and CDR2 from the germline V gene are SQVTM and ANQGSEA. CDR3 in amino acids: CSVSGQGAWYEQYF. The DNA of the CDR3 is TGCAGCGTTTCGGGACAGGGGGCTTGGTACGAGCAGTACTTC.

This clonotype was seen ten or more times. J is TRBJ1-2 and V is TRBV11-2, with D hard to call. CDR1 is SGHAT and CDR2 is FQNNGV in the germline V gene. Trimming took 3 bases from V and 6 from J, leaving 17 bases between them. The CDR3 contains 15 residues. CDR3 DNA sequence: TGTGCCAGCAGCTTCATAGCCGGTGCTGGGCATGGCTACACCTTC. Its translation: CASSFIAGAGHGYTF.

The chain uses TRBV20-1 and TRBJ2-3; D remains ambiguous. The germline CDR1 and CDR2 sequences are DFQATT and SNEGSKA (reference sequence). V dropped 3 bases and J dropped 6 bases, with 16 bases sitting between them. The CDR3 is 14 amino acids. The CDR3 reads CSASGAVDSDTQYF. For the CDR3, the DNA is TGCAGTGCTAGCGGCGCGGTCGATTCCGATACGCAGTATTTT.

The CDR3 region has the DNA TGTGCCAGCAGCGGGGACTCGATGAACACCGGGGAGCTGTTTTTT. This codes for CASSGDSMNTGELFF. The rearrangement links TRBV9 to TRBJ2-2, with D perhaps matching TRBD2 (6 bases). V lost 3 bases, J lost 1 base, and 10 bases lay in between. The CDR3 consists of 15 residues. CDR1 is SGDLS, CDR2 YYNGEE, per germline. Together with reference TRBV9 and TRBJ2-2, the CDR3 gives the full variable domain: DSGVTQTPKHLITATGQRVTLRCSPRSGDLSVYWYQQSLDQGLQFLIQYYNGEERAKGNILERFSAQQFPDLHSELNLSSLELGDSALYFCASSGDSMNTGELFFGEGSRLTVL.

The table lists this clonotype with many counts. In DNA, the CDR3 is TGTGCCAGTACAACTTTTGGGACAGGGAACACCGGGGAGCTGTTTTTT. It is translated as CASTTFGTGNTGELFF. The chain uses TRBV19 and TRBJ2-2; 8 bases align to TRBD1. The germline CDR1 and CDR2 sequences are LNHDA and SQIVND (reference sequence). This CDR3 is built from 16 residues. J was trimmed by 1 base and V by 7 bases; bases with no gene match: 8.

This clonotype was counted a few times. CDR3 coding DNA: TGCGCCAGCAGCTTGACGGGGAGCATCACAGATACGCAGTATTTT. This gives the protein CASSLTGSITDTQYF. The V call is TRBV5-1, the J call TRBJ2-3; the D gene is possibly TRBD2 (5 bases). Germline values: CDR1 SGHRS, CDR2 YFSETQ. V was clipped by 1 base and J by 2 bases, with 11 bases between them. This CDR3 is 15 amino acids long. Full variable domain (missing parts from reference TRBV5-1 and TRBJ2-3): KAGVTQTPRYLIKTRGQQVTLSCSPISGHRSVSWYQQTPGQGLQFLFEYFSETQRNKGNFPGRFSGRQFSNSRSEMNVSTLELGDSALYLCASSLTGSITDTQYFGPGTRLTVL.

The chain recombines TRBV25-1 with TRBJ2-1; perhaps D is TRBD1 or TRBD2 (5 bases each). This CDR3 spans 11 amino acids. The ends were cut back, 3 bases at V and 10 bases at J, with 7 bases in the middle. CDR1 MGHDK and CDR2 SYGVNS come from the germline V gene. CDR3 DNA sequence: TGTGCCAGCAGTGACAGGGACGAGCAGTTCTTC. This translates into CASSDRDEQFF.

This clonotype has ten or more counts. This chain connects TRBV7-3 to TRBJ2-2; D is ambiguous. CDR3 length equals 12 residues. Trimming took off 5 bases at V and 7 bases at J, with 8 bases between the two ends. Germline CDR1 is SGHTA and CDR2 is FQGTGA. The CDR3 DNA reads as TGTGCCAGCAGCATTTATAACGGGGAGCTGTTTTTT. Translated: CASSIYNGELFF.

This clonotype was observed a handful of times. The chain links TRBV4-1 to TRBJ2-3; D call uncertain. Germline V CDR1 and CDR2: MGHRA, YSYEKL. CDR3 size: 14 residues. The V and J ends lost 3 bases and 4 bases respectively, with 11 bases between them. CDR3 nucleotide sequence: TGCGCCAGCAGCCAGGAGTTTCGTGCAGATACGCAGTATTTT. Protein product: CASSQEFRADTQYF.

This clonotype was counted a few times. This sequence joins TRBV20-1 and TRBJ1-2, with D possibly being TRBD1 (5 bases). Germline V lookup: CDR1 DFQATT, CDR2 SNEGSKA (reference sequence). The CDR3 is 12 residues long. Trimming took 2 bases from V and 4 from J, leaving 8 bases between them. The CDR3 DNA follows: TGCAGTGCTAGAACAGGCACCTATGGCTACACCTTC. This encodes CSARTGTYGYTF.

This clonotype was seen just once. Here the CDR3 reads CASSLGGESTDTQYF. The CDR3 nucleotides are TGTGCCAGCAGCTTGGGGGGGGAGAGCACAGATACGCAGTATTTT. The V and J genes are TRBV5-8 and TRBJ2-3; D is perhaps TRBD2 (6 bases). Germline CDR1 and CDR2: SGHTS and YDEGEE. This CDR3 region has 15 residues. V lost 0 bases and J 0 bases, leaving 8 bases between the germline ends.

J is TRBJ2-1 and V is TRBV12-3 or TRBV12-4; D is unresolved. The CDR3 is 14 residues long. V was shortened by 6 bases and J by 10 bases, with 19 bases between the two germline ends. CDR3 residues: CASRPSQSREEQFF. The CDR3, as DNA: TGTGCCAGCAGACCGTCTCAAAGTAGGGAAGAGCAGTTCTTC.

The rearrangement uses TRBV29-1 and TRBJ2-1; 8 bases are shared with TRBD2. CDR1 is SQVTM and CDR2 is ANQGSEA in the germline V gene. The ends lost 7 bases at V and 6 bases at J; junction bases unmatched: 11. This CDR3 contains 14 residues. This CDR3 is CSGNGGAIGNEQFF. The CDR3 bases are TGCAGCGGGAACGGGGGGGCCATAGGCAATGAGCAGTTCTTC.

This sequence joins TRBV6-4 and TRBJ2-7, with D unclear. The CDR3 has 10 residues. The V end was cut by 8 bases, the J end by 6 bases, with 8 bases between. Per germline, CDR1 MRHNA and CDR2 SNTAGT. CDR3 sequence: CASPESEQYF. In DNA form, the CDR3 reads TGTGCCAGCCCCGAGTCCGAGCAGTACTTC.

This clonotype was recorded a few times. The chain joins TRBV10-1 to TRBJ2-3; the D gene could be TRBD1 or TRBD2 (5 bases each). V dropped 6 bases and J dropped 0 bases, with 16 bases sitting between them. The CDR3 totals 16 residues. Germline V CDR1 and CDR2: WNHNN, SYGVQD (reference sequence). CDR3 protein: CASSSWAGTSTDTQYF. Here the CDR3 DNA reads TGCGCCAGCAGCAGTTGGGCCGGGACCAGCACAGATACGCAGTATTTT.

This clonotype was observed a single time. The rearrangement links TRBV27 to TRBJ2-2, with 12 bases matching TRBD2. Trimming took 5 bases from V and 5 from J; bases not matched to a gene: 6. The CDR3 is 16 amino acids. The germline V gene encodes CDR1 MNHEY and CDR2 SMNVEV (reference sequence). CDR3 loop: CASSPYTSGGTGELFF. CDR3 coding DNA: TGTGCCAGCAGTCCGTACACTAGCGGGGGGACCGGGGAGCTGTTTTTT.

This clonotype turned up a few times. The V and J genes are TRBV12-5 and TRBJ1-2; TRBD1 matches at 7 bases. V dropped 4 bases and J dropped 3; count of bases not matched to a gene: 11. Germline-derived CDR1 and CDR2 are LGHNT and FRNRAP. This CDR3 has 16 amino acids. CDR3 coding DNA: TGTGCTAGTGGTTCCTCAAATTTAGACAGGGACTATGGCTACACCTTC. Its translation: CASGSSNLDRDYGYTF.

The gene calls are TRBV27 and TRBJ2-3; no clear D gene. The CDR3 contains 11 residues. The ends were cut back, 8 bases at V and 5 bases at J, with 8 bases in the middle. The germline CDR1 and CDR2 sequences are MNHEY and SMNVEV (reference sequence). This chain's CDR3 is CASGWGDTQYF. The CDR3 DNA reads TGTGCCAGCGGTTGGGGAGATACGCAGTATTTT.

This clonotype was recorded at least ten times. The rearrangement uses TRBV6-1 and TRBJ1-1; D may be TRBD1 (6 bases). The CDR3 totals 14 residues. V lost 5 bases to trimming and J lost 2 bases, with 12 bases between them. Germline CDR1 and CDR2: MNHNS and SASEGT. The CDR3 DNA reads as TGTGCCAGCAGTTTGGGACACTTAAACACTGAAGCTTTCTTT. Protein product: CASSLGHLNTEAFF.

This clonotype came up a few times. V usage is TRBV7-9 and J usage is TRBJ2-1; 9 nucleotides agree with TRBD1. V shed 5 bases and J 5 bases; nucleotides not matched to a gene: 4. In germline, CDR1 is SEHNR, CDR2 FQNEAQ (reference sequence). CDR3 size: 14 residues. CDR3 DNA: TGTGCCAGCAGCGGACAGGGGTCCCACAATGAGCAGTTCTTC. Amino acids: CASSGQGSHNEQFF.

The table lists this clonotype with a few counts. The chain recombines TRBV5-1 with TRBJ2-1; possible D gene TRBD1, 6 bases. Germline V CDR1 and CDR2: SGHRS, YFSETQ. The CDR3 length is 16 residues. V lost 3 bases, J lost 0 bases, and 13 bases lay in between. The CDR3 region is CASSSGTISSYNEQFF. In DNA form, the CDR3 reads TGCGCCAGCAGCTCTGGGACAATAAGCTCCTACAATGAGCAGTTCTTC.

The chain recombines TRBV5-1 with TRBJ1-5, with TRBD1 identical over 9 bases. CDR1 is SGHRS, CDR2 YFSETQ, per germline. The CDR3 has 14 residues. V lost 5 bases, J lost 7 bases, and 7 bases stayed unmatched. CDR3 protein: CASRWDREDQPQHF. In nucleotides, the CDR3 is TGCGCCAGCAGGTGGGACAGGGAAGACCAGCCCCAGCATTTT. The full variable domain, completed using reference TRBV5-1 and TRBJ1-5, is KAGVTQTPRYLIKTRGQQVTLSCSPISGHRSVSWYQQTPGQGLQFLFEYFSETQRNKGNFPGRFSGRQFSNSRSEMNVSTLELGDSALYLCASRWDREDQPQHFGDGTRLSIL.

This clonotype was found a few times. The chain uses TRBV20-1 and TRBJ2-1; D not resolved. Trimming pared 4 bases from V and 3 bases from J, leaving 22 bases between. The length of the CDR3 is 17 residues. Germline V gene lookup returns CDR1 DFQATT and CDR2 SNEGSKA (reference sequence). Here the CDR3 reads CSATNIRFLPRYNEQFF. The CDR3 DNA follows: TGCAGTGCTACAAATATACGCTTTCTCCCCCGCTACAATGAGCAGTTCTTC.

This clonotype was picked up a small number of times. This chain uses TRBV20-1 with TRBJ1-5, with 10 nucleotides matching TRBD1. CDR3 size: 15 residues. Germline CDR1 and CDR2: DFQATT and SNEGSKA (reference sequence). V shed 5 bases and J 6 bases; nucleotides not matched to a gene: 10. CDR3 in DNA: TGCAGTGCTCGGGAGACAGGGGGCGCGGGTCAGCCCCAGCATTTT. This sequence encodes CSARETGGAGQPQHF.